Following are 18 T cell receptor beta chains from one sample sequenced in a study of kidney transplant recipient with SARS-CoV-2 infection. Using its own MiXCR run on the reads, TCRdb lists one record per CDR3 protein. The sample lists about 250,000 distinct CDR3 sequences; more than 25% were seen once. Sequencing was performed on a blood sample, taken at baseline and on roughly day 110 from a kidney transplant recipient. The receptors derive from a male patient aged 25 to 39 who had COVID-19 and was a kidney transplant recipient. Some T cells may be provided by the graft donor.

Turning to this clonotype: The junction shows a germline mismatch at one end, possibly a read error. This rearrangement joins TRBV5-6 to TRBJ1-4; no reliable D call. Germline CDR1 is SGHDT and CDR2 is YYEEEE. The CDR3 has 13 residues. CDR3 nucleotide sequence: TGCGTCAGCAGCTCAGCTGCGGACGCGATAGGACGTTTT. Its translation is CVSSSAADAIGRF.

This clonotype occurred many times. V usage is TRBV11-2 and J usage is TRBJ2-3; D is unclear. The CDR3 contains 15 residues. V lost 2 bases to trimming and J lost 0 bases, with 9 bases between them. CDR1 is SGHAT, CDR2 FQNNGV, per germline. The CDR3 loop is CASSLWSASTDTQYF. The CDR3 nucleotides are TGTGCCAGCAGCTTATGGTCGGCTAGCACAGATACGCAGTATTTT.

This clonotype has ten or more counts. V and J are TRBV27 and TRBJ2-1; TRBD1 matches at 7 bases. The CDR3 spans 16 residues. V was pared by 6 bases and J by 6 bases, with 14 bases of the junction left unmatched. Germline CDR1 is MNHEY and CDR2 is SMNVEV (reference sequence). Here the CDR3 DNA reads TGTGCCAGCAGAAATTCCCCGGGACAGCTCATCAATGAGCAGTTCTTC. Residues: CASRNSPGQLINEQFF.

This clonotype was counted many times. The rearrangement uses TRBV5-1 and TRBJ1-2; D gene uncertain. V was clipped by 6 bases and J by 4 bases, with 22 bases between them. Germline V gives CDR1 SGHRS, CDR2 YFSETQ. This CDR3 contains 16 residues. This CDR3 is CASTPPSVRKTYGYTF. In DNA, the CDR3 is TGCGCCAGCACTCCCCCATCGGTTCGAAAGACCTATGGCTACACCTTC. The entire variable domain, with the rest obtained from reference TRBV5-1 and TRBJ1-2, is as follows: KAGVTQTPRYLIKTRGQQVTLSCSPISGHRSVSWYQQTPGQGLQFLFEYFSETQRNKGNFPGRFSGRQFSNSRSEMNVSTLELGDSALYLCASTPPSVRKTYGYTFGSGTRLTVV.

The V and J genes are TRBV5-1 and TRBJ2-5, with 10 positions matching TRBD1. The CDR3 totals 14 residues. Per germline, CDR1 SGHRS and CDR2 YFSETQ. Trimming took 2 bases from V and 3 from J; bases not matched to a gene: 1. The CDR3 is CASSFGTGEETQYF. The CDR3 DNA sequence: TGCGCCAGCAGCTTCGGGACAGGGGAAGAGACCCAGTACTTC.

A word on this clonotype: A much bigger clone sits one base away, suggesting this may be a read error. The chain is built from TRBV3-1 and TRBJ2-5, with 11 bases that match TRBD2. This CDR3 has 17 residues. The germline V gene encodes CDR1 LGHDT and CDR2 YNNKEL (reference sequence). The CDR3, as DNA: TGTGCCAACAGCCCACGTCTTAGCGGGAGGGCTGAAGAGACCCAGTACTTC. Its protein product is CANSPRLSGRAEETQYF.

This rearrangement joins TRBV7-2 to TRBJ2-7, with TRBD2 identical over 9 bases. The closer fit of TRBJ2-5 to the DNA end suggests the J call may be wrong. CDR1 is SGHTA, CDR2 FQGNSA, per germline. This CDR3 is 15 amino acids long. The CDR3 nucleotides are TGTGCCAGCAGCTCTAGCGGGGTAGGAGGGGAGACCCAGTACTTC. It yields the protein CASSSSGVGGETQYF.

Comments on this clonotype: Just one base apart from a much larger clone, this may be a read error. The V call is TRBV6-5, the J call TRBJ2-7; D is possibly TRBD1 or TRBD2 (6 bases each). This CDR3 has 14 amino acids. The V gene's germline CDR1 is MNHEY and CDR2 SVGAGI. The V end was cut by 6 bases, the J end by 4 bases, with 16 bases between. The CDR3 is CASSHREALYEQYF. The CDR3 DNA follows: TGTGCCAGCAGCCACAGGGAGGCCTTATACGAGCAGTACTTC.

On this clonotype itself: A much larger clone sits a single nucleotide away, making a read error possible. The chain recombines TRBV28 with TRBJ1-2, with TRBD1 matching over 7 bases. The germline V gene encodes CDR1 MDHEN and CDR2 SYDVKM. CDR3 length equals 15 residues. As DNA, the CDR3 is TGTGCCAGCAGCCCGGGACAGTTGCGGAACTATAGCTACACCTTC. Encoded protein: CASSPGQLRNYSYTF.

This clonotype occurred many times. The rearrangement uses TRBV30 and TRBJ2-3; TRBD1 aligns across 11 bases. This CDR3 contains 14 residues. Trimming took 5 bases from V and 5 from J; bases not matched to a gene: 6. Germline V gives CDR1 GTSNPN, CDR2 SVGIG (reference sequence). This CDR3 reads CAWGTGGKVDTQYF. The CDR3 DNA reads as TGTGCCTGGGGGACAGGGGGTAAGGTAGATACGCAGTATTTT.

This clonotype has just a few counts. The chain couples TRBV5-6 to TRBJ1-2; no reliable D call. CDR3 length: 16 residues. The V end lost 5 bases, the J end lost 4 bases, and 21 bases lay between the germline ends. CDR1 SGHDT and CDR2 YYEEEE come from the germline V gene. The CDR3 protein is CASRRCSSRKTYGYTF. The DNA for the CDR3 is TGTGCCAGCAGGAGGTGCAGTAGTCGAAAGACCTATGGCTACACCTTC.

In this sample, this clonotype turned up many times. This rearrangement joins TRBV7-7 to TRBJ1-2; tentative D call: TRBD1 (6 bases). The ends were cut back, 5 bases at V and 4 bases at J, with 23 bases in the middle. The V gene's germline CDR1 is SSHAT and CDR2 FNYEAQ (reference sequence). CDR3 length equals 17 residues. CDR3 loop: CASSLTGKCRKTYGYTF. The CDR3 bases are TGTGCCAGCAGCCTGACAGGTAAGTGCCGAAAGACCTATGGCTACACCTTC.

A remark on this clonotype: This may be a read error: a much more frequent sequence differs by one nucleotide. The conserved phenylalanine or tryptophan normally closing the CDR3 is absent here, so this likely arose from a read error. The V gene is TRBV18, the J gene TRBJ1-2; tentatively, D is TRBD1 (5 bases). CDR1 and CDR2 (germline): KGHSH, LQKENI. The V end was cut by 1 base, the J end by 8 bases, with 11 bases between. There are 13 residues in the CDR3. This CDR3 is CASSPLARDGYTL. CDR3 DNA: TGTGCCAGCTCACCACTTGCACGGGACGGCTACACCCTC.

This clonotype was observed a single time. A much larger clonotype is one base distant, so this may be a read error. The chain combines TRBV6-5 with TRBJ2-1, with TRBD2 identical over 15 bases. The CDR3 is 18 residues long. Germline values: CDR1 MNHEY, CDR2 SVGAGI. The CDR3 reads CVSRWTSGRESSYNEQFF. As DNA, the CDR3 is TGTGTCAGCAGGTGGACTAGCGGGAGGGAGAGCTCCTACAATGAGCAGTTCTTC.

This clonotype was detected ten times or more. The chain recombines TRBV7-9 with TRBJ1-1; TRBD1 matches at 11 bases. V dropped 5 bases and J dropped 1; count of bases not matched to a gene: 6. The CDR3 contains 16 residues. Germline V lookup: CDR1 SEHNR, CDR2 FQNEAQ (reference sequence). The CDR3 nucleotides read TGTGCCAGCAGCCGGACAGGGGGCATGTGGAACACTGAAGCTTTCTTT. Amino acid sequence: CASSRTGGMWNTEAFF.

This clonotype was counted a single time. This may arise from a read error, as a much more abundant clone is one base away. CDR3 DNA: TGTGCCAGCAGCGCTAAAGATAAGGCTGGAAAGACCTATGGCTCCACCTTC. Translation gives CASSAKDKAGKTYGSTF. The chain carries TRBV11-1 and TRBJ1-2; D not certain. There are 17 residues in the CDR3. Germline V gene data show CDR1 as SGHAT and CDR2 as FQDESV (reference sequence).

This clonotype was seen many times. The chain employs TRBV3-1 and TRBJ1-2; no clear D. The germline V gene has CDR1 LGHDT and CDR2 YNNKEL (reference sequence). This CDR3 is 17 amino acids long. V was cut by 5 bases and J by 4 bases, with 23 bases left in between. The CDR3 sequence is CASSSFLTLRKTYGYTF. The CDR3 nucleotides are TGTGCCAGCAGCTCATTCCTCACCCTTCGAAAGACCTATGGCTACACCTTC.

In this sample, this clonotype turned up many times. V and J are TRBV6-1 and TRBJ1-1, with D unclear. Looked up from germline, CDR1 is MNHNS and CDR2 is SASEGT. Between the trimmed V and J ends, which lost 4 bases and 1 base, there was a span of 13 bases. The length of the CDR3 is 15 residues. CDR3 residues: CASSGVRRRNTEAFF. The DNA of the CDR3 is TGTGCCAGCAGTGGGGTGCGTAGGAGGAACACTGAAGCTTTCTTT.